This TCR beta chain was identified during a study of T cells after yellow fever vaccination. Study-level points and caveats: Peaking on day 5 versus 15, the secondary response was faster but weaker.

This clonotype turned up a few times. Its antigen is unknown. A single record per CDR3 protein comes from TCRdb applying MiXCR to the 5' RACE reads. Seen here are fewer than 650,000 distinct CDR3 sequences, 20% to 25% observed once, and the top ten hold roughly 16%. This CDR3 has 21 amino acids. V dropped 4 bases and J dropped 1 base, with 32 bases sitting between them. The V call is TRBV12-3 or TRBV12-4, the J call TRBJ2-7; tentatively, D is TRBD1 or TRBD2 (5 bases each). The material was PBMCs, obtained roughly 23 days after the first yellow fever vaccination. The TCR was taken from a man aged 18 to 30 who received the YFV17D yellow fever vaccine. The CDR3 coding sequence is TGTGCCAGCAGTTGGGATTCGCCTCAGGTTATTTTAGTGGGGGTGTCCTACGAGCAGTACTTC. This sequence encodes CASSWDSPQVILVGVSYEQYF.